Listed here are 2 T cell receptor beta chains from one sample, sequenced in a study of blood T cell repertoires in COVID-19. Some clones are missing from TCRdb's copy, which holds only in-frame ones; the method was immunoSEQ multiplex PCR. This repertoire shows under 85,000 clones, nearly 90% found once; its top ten account for 5% to 6%. Sequencing used peripheral blood. These receptors were obtained from a man aged 50 or older with acute or convalescent COVID-19.

The rearrangement links TRBV18 to TRBJ2-3; 7 nucleotides line up with TRBD2. J lost 5 bases, V lost 5 bases, and 4 bases had no gene match. Germline loops: CDR1 KGHSH, CDR2 LQKENI. The CDR3 is 13 amino acids. The CDR3 DNA reads as TGTGCCAGCTCAGTGTTAGCGGGAGATACGCAGTATTTT. This codes for CASSVLAGDTQYF.

This clone has just one count. V is TRBV28 and J is TRBJ1-5; D may be TRBD1 (6 bases). V was clipped by 6 bases and J by 3 bases, with 15 bases between them. This CDR3 is 15 amino acids long. Germline assignment: CDR1 MDHEN and CDR2 SYDVKM. CDR3 region: CASSPGRGPNQPQHF. The CDR3 nucleotides read TGTGCCAGCAGCCCAGGCAGGGGACCCAATCAGCCCCAGCATTTT.